This T cell receptor beta chain was sequenced for a study of graft-versus-host responses after intestinal transplantation. Overall study: Recipients across the board were started on anti-thymocyte globulin induction, then kept on tacrolimus and steroids for around three years. Study-wide points: Among recipient marrow samples, GvH clones were found; some appeared first in ileum or blood. The highest levels of circulating GvH clones went along with early declines in HvG clones after transplant.

Repertoires were generated with immunoSEQ multiplex PCR, while TCRdb's copy carries only in-frame clones and drops some. The profile shows 95,000 to 110,000 clones, about nine tenths of them singletons. The CDR3 totals 14 residues. From germline, CDR1 is SGHTA and CDR2 FQGNSA. Trimming stripped 1 base from V and 4 bases from J, with 7 bases between. Notes on this clone: Its antigen remains unidentified.

The V gene is TRBV7-2, the J gene TRBJ2-2; D is undetermined. This TCR derives from a human donor who was the organ donor for an intestinal transplant. Sequencing was performed on unstimulated CD4+ T cells sorted from spleen or lymph node cells, taken before transplant. CDR3 residues: CASSLEFSTGELFF. The CDR3 bases are TGTGCCAGCAGCTTAGAATTTTCCACCGGGGAGCTGTTTTTT.